This TCR beta chain was identified in a study of blood T cell repertoires in COVID-19. In the study overall: There were acute and convalescent COVID-19 samples, and they came from the United States, Italy and Spain.

J lost 2 bases, V lost 5 bases, and 6 bases had no gene match. The CDR3 sequence is 15 residues long. Germline V gene sequence: CDR1 SGHTA, CDR2 FQGNSA. This clone was seen only once. The Seattle site enrolled patients during active infection and followed them longitudinally. Only in-frame clones appear in the TCRdb table, and some are missing; sequencing was by immunoSEQ multiplex PCR. The sample lists about 350,000 clones, roughly 89% occurring once. This receptor was identified in a woman aged 55-69 years with COVID-19, enrolled during active disease. This chain links TRBV7-2 with TRBJ2-7; TRBD1 agrees at 10 bases. Sequenced material: peripheral blood. DNA of the CDR3: TGTGCCAGCAGCCTAGAGGGACAGGGGCCCTACGAGCAGTACTTC. It specifies CASSLEGQGPYEQYF.